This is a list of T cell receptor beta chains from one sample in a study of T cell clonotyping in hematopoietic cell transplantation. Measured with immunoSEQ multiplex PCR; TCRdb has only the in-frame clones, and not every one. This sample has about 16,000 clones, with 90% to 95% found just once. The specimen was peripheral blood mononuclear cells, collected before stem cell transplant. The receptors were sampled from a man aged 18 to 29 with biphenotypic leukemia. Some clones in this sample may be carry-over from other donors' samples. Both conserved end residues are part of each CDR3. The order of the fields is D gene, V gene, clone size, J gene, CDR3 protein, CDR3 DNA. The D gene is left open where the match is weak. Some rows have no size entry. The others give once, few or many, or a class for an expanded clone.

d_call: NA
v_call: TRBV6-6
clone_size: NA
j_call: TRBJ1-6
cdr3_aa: CASSGSSYNSPLHF
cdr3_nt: TGTGCCAGCAGCGGCAGCTCCTATAATTCACCCCTCCACTTT

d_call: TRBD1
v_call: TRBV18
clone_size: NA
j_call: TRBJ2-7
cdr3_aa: CASSPRPSGTGAYEQYF
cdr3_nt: TGTGCCAGCTCACCGAGACCCTCCGGGACAGGAGCCTACGAGCAGTACTTC

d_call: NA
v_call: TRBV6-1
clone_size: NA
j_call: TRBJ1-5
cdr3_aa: CASSEAAGVGPQHF
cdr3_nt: TGTGCCAGCAGTGAAGCGGCGGGGGTGGGGCCCCAGCATTTT

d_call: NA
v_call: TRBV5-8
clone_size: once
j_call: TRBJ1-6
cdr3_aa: CASTVSSYNSPLHF
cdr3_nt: TGTGCCAGCACCGTGAGCTCCTATAATTCACCCCTCCACTTT

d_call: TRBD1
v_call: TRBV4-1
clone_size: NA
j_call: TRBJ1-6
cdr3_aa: CASSQGQQNSPLHF
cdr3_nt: TGCGCCAGCAGCCAGGGACAGCAAAATTCACCCCTCCACTTT

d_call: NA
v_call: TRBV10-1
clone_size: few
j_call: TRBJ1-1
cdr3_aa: CASSEGNTEAFF
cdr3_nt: TGCGCCAGCAGTGAAGGGAACACTGAAGCTTTCTTT

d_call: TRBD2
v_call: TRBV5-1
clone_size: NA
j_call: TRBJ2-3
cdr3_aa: CASSSRGGKEADTQYF
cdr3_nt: TGCGCCAGCAGTAGTCGGGGGGGCAAGGAAGCAGATACGCAGTATTTT

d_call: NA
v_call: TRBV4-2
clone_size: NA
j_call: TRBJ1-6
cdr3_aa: CASSQADSSYSPLHF
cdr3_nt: TGTGCCAGCAGCCAGGCGGACAGCTCCTATTCACCCCTCCACTTT

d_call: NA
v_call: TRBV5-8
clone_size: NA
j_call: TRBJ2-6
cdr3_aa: CASSFDRRDGSSGANVLTF
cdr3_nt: TGTGCCAGCAGCTTCGACAGACGAGACGGAAGTTCTGGGGCCAACGTCCTGACTTTC

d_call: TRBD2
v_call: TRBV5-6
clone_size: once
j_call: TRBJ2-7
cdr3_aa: CASSFPLAGGGNEQYF
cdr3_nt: TGTGCCAGCAGCTTCCCCCTAGCGGGGGGCGGGAACGAGCAGTACTTC

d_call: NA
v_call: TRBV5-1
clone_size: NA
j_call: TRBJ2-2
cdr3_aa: CASSLQGGGVTGELFF
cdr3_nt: TGCGCCAGCAGCCTCCAAGGAGGGGGGGTGACCGGGGAGCTGTTTTTT

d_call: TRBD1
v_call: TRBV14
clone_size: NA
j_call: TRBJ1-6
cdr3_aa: CASSYGQGLSNSPLHF
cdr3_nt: TGTGCCAGCAGCTACGGACAGGGGTTAAGTAATTCACCCCTCCACTTT

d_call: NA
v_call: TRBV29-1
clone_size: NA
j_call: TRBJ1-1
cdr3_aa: CSVVRGYMNTEAFF
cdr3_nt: TGCAGCGTTGTTCGGGGGTACATGAACACTGAAGCTTTCTTT

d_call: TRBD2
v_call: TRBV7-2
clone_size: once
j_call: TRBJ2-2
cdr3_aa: CASSLSRLAGGLRELFF
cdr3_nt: TGTGCCAGCAGCTTATCAAGACTAGCGGGGGGGCTTAGGGAGCTGTTTTTT